The 16 T cell receptor beta chains reported below all come from one sample, sequenced in a study of blood T cell repertoires in COVID-19. Assay used: immunoSEQ multiplex PCR; TCRdb lists only in-frame clones, some missing. Among 65,000 or so clones, about 81% were seen once, and the ten largest hold about 15%. The sequencing input was peripheral blood. Receptors originate from an elderly man with acute or convalescent COVID-19.

V is TRBV2 and J is TRBJ2-3, with 10 bases fitting TRBD2. J was trimmed by 0 bases and V by 1 base; bases with no gene match: 7. Germline V gene data show CDR1 as SNHLY and CDR2 as FYNNEI. The CDR3 has 18 residues. The CDR3 region has the DNA TGTGCCAGCAGTGAAGGATTAGCGGGGGGCTCTAGCACAGATACGCAGTATTTT. Its translation: CASSEGLAGGSSTDTQYF. Full variable domain (remainder filled in from reference TRBV2 and TRBJ2-3): EPEVTQTPSHQVTQMGQEVILRCVPISNHLYFYWYRQILGQKVEFLVSFYNNEISEKSEIFDDQFSVERPDGSNFTLKIRSTKLEDSAMYFCASSEGLAGGSSTDTQYFGPGTRLTVL.

This clone was detected many times. V usage is TRBV27 and J usage is TRBJ2-1; D possibly corresponds to TRBD2 (6 bases). This CDR3 region has 16 residues. Deletions cut 2 bases from V and 0 bases from J, with 11 bases between. Per germline, CDR1 MNHEY and CDR2 SMNVEV (reference sequence). CDR3 sequence reads: CASSLGRMSSYNEQFF. The CDR3 region has the DNA TGTGCCAGCAGTTTAGGGAGGATGAGCTCCTACAATGAGCAGTTCTTC.

This clone was seen only a few times. The V and J genes are TRBV2 and TRBJ1-4, with D hard to call. V gave up 6 bases and J gave up 7 bases, with 12 bases separating them. CDR1 and CDR2 from the germline V gene are SNHLY and FYNNEI. The CDR3 covers 13 residues. The CDR3 sequence is CASRSGSGEKLFF. CDR3 bases: TGTGCCAGCAGGTCAGGCAGTGGTGAAAAACTGTTTTTT.

The CDR3 bases are TGTGCCAGCAGCCTCGACAGGGGATCTGGGAATGAGCAGTTCTTC. The encoded protein is CASSLDRGSGNEQFF. The V and J genes are TRBV3-1 (or the pseudogene TRBV3-2) and TRBJ2-1, with TRBD1 matching over 8 bases. This CDR3 comprises 15 residues. The germline V gene has CDR1 LGHDT and CDR2 YNNKEL (reference sequence). Trimming cost V 4 bases and J 7 bases; bases outside gene matches: 9.

This chain links TRBV19 with TRBJ2-6, with D perhaps TRBD2 (5 bases). From germline, CDR1 is LNHDA and CDR2 SQIVND (reference sequence). Deletions cut 3 bases from V and 1 base from J, with 13 bases between. The CDR3 sequence is 17 residues long. The CDR3 reads CASSIGFGLSGANVLTF. In nucleotides, the CDR3 is TGTGCCAGTAGTATTGGCTTCGGACTTTCTGGGGCCAACGTCCTGACTTTC.

This clone appeared a few times. The CDR3 sequence: CASSGGPLNSPLHF. CDR3 DNA: TGCGCCAGCAGCGGCGGGCCGCTCAATTCACCCCTCCACTTT. V is TRBV5-1 and J is TRBJ1-6; D not certain. CDR1 and CDR2 from the germline V gene are SGHRS and YFSETQ. The CDR3 runs 14 residues. V gave up 4 bases and J gave up 7 bases, with 12 bases separating them.

The V call is TRBV19, the J call TRBJ1-3; a possible D gene is TRBD1 (5 bases). Looked up from germline, CDR1 is LNHDA and CDR2 is SQIVND (reference sequence). The CDR3 sequence is 17 residues long. V was clipped by 7 bases and J by 0 bases, with 19 bases between them. Written as DNA, the CDR3 is TGTGCCAGTACCAGGGTGGCCAGCCCAGACTCTGGAAACACCATATATTTT. As protein: CASTRVASPDSGNTIYF.

This clone was seen just once. An end of the junction differs from the germline gene, which may be a read error. CDR3 residues: CASTQRSGNEKLFF. Here the CDR3 DNA reads TGTGCCAGCACCCAACGGAGTGGTAATGAAAAACTGTTTTTT. This chain uses TRBV3-1 (or the pseudogene TRBV3-2) with TRBJ1-4; the D is unclear. Germline loops: CDR1 LGHDT, CDR2 YNNKEL (reference sequence). CDR3 length: 14 amino acids.

The chain links TRBV19 to TRBJ1-1; TRBD1 might be the D (6 bases). The CDR3 contains 16 residues. Germline CDR1 reads LNHDA; CDR2 reads SQIVND (reference sequence). V was clipped by 3 bases and J by 4 bases, with 18 bases between them. The CDR3 DNA sequence: TGTGCCAGTAGTATCTCATGGGGACAACTTTTCACTGAAGCTTTCTTT. Translation: CASSISWGQLFTEAFF. Based on the CDR3 plus reference TRBV19 and TRBJ1-1, the full variable domain is DGGITQSPKYLFRKEGQNVTLSCEQNLNHDAMYWYRQDPGQGLRLIYYSQIVNDFQKGDIAEGYSVSREKKESFPLTVTSAQKNPTAFYLCASSISWGQLFTEAFFGQGTRLTVV.

This clone was seen many times. The rearrangement links TRBV11-2 to TRBJ1-1, with D hard to call. The V end lost 0 bases, the J end lost 6 bases, and 11 bases lay between the germline ends. Germline CDR1 reads SGHAT; CDR2 reads FQNNGV. This CDR3 is built from 14 residues. CDR3 coding DNA: TGTGCCAGCAGCTTAGAGGGCGTGTCAGCTGAAGCTTTCTTT. This translates into CASSLEGVSAEAFF.

The rearrangement joins TRBV7-9 to TRBJ1-1; 7 bases fit TRBD1. This CDR3 has 14 amino acids. Germline CDR1 is SEHNR and CDR2 is FQNEAQ (reference sequence). With V trimmed by 3 bases and J by 5 bases, 6 bases remained unmatched. CDR3 bases: TGTGCCAGCAGCTTCGGGCAGGGGGGTACTGAAGCTTTCTTT. As protein: CASSFGQGGTEAFF. Based on the CDR3 plus reference TRBV7-9 and TRBJ1-1, the full variable domain is DTGVSQNPRHKITKRGQNVTFRCDPISEHNRLYWYRQTLGQGPEFLTYFQNEAQLEKSRLLSDRFSAERPKGSFSTLEIQRTEQGDSAMYLCASSFGQGGTEAFFGQGTRLTVV.

This clone has only one observation. The chain uses TRBV19 and TRBJ2-6; D is uncertain. The germline CDR1 and CDR2 sequences are LNHDA and SQIVND (reference sequence). This CDR3 has 14 residues. The V and J ends lost 5 bases and 0 bases respectively, with 5 bases between them. The CDR3 DNA is TGTGCCAGTAGTTCCGGCTCTGGGGCCAACGTCCTGACTTTC. It translates to CASSSGSGANVLTF.

The chain employs TRBV19 and TRBJ1-2; perhaps TRBD1 as D (5 bases). V shed 6 bases and J shed 4 bases, with 15 bases lying between them. The CDR3 loop spans 14 amino acids. The germline V gene encodes CDR1 LNHDA and CDR2 SQIVND (reference sequence). CDR3 coding DNA: TGTGCCAGTAGCACGGACGGGGGTGGCTATGGCTACACCTTC. Its translation: CASSTDGGGYGYTF.

This chain links TRBV11-3 with TRBJ2-7, with 8 bases that match TRBD1. The trim removed 5 bases at V and 6 bases at J, leaving 9 bases unmatched. The CDR3 loop spans 14 amino acids. CDR1 and CDR2 (germline): SGHNT, YENEEA. CDR3 amino acids: CASSISRGLSEQYF. In DNA, the CDR3 is TGTGCCAGCAGCATAAGCAGGGGGCTGAGCGAGCAGTACTTC.

This chain's CDR3 is CATSQGWPEAFF. DNA of the CDR3: TGTGCCACCTCGCAGGGGTGGCCTGAAGCTTTCTTT. The chain is built from TRBV6-5 and TRBJ1-1, with a tentative D call TRBD1 (6 bases). The CDR3 loop spans 12 amino acids. V dropped 10 bases and J dropped 6 bases, with 15 bases sitting between them. The germline V gene encodes CDR1 MNHEY and CDR2 SVGAGI.

V and J are TRBV7-6 and TRBJ1-5; TRBD1 is a possible D gene (5 bases). V lost 3 bases and J 7 bases, leaving 22 bases between the germline ends. CDR1 and CDR2 (germline): SGHVS, FNYEAQ. The CDR3 length is 17 residues. For the CDR3, the DNA is TGTGCCAGCAGCTTGGAGGTGGCCTCTCGGGGGGACCAGCCCCAGCATTTT. Its translation is CASSLEVASRGDQPQHF.